A selection of T cell receptor beta chains follows, all from one sample in a study of shared clonotypes between healthy human individuals. The assay was immunoSEQ multiplex PCR, and TCRdb's table has in-frame clones only and misses some. The repertoire includes about 2.1 million clones, just under 95% of them detected once, and around 1.8% sits in the top ten. The sequenced sample was naive CD8+ T cells from PBMCs. These TCRs come from a man younger than 35 in good health. Some clones in this sample may be carry-over from other donors' samples. The CDR3 runs from the conserved cysteine through the conserved F or W. The D gene is left open where the match is weak. Where a row states a size, it is once, few, many or the class of an expanded clone; other rows omit it.

v_call	d_call	clone_size	j_call	cdr3_aa
TRBV7-9	-	few	TRBJ1-1	CASSLIGNTEAFF
TRBV11-2	TRBD1	few	TRBJ1-1	CASSLGQGYTEAFF
TRBV7-8	-	-	TRBJ2-7	CASSLGGRGLEQYF
TRBV7-9	TRBD2	-	TRBJ2-7	CASSLGPSGEQYF
TRBV10-3	-	-	TRBJ2-7	CAMGGAGSNYEQYF
TRBV27	TRBD2	-	TRBJ2-2	CASSSPAGGGSGELFF
TRBV2	-	-	TRBJ2-7	CASSEWGSFYEQYF
TRBV10-1	TRBD1	-	TRBJ2-1	CASSESHRQGPNNEQFF
TRBV4-3	-	-	TRBJ2-7	CASSQNRLAYEQYF
TRBV4-1	-	-	TRBJ2-3	CASSQEDGRQGSDTQYF